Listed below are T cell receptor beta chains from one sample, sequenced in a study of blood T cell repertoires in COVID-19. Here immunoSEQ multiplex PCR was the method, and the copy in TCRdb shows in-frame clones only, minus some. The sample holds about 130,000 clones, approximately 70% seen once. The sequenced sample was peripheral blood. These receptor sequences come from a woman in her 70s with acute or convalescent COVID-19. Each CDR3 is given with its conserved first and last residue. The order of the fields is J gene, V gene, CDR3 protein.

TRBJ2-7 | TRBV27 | CASSLSPSATYEQYF
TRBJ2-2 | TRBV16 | CASSHLQGTGELFF
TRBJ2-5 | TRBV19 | CASTDRGGTQYF
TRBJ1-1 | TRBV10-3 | CAISVDIGRTEAFF
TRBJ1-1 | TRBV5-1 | CASSLEPGDTEAFF
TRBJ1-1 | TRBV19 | CASSRAFRTEAFF
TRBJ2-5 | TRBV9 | CASSAGQGVGETQYF
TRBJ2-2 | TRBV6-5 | CASSFTGGATGELFF
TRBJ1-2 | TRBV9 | CASSGSGQDASHHYGYTF
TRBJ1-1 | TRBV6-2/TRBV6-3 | CASSSRPRNTEAFF
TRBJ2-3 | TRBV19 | CASTLRDSNTDTQYF
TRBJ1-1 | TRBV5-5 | CASSHLYREAFF
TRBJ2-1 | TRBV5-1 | CASSLVLAGSLGEQFF
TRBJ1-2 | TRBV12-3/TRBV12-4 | CASSLPGYGYTF
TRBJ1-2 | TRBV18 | CASSLYDRGLDGYTF
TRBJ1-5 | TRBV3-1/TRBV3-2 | CASSRRQGYQPQHF
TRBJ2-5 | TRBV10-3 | CAISEYLAGTQETQYF